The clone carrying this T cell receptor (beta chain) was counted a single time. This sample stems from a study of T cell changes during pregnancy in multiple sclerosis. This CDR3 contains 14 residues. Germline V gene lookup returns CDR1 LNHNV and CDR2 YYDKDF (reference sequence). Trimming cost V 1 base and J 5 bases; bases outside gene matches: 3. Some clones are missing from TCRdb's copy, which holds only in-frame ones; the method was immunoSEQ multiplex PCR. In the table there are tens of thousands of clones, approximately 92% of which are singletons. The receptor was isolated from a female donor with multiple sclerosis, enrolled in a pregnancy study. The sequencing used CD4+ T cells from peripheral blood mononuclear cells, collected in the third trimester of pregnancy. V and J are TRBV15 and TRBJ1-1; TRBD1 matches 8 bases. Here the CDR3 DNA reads TGTGCCACCAGCAGAGGGACAGGGAATACTGAAGCTTTCTTT. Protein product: CATSRGTGNTEAFF.